This passage covers 11 T cell receptor beta chains from one sample sequenced in a study of cytomegalovirus exposure and HLA in healthy donors. The table came from immunoSEQ multiplex PCR; TCRdb's copy has only in-frame clones and leaves some out. Of about 260,000 clones in the sample, 90% were seen once. The sequencing sample was made of PBMCs. Receptors were obtained from a woman in her twenties or thirties in good health and CMV-seronegative.

The chain couples TRBV7-3 to TRBJ2-3; D might be TRBD2 (6 bases). Germline CDR1 reads SGHTA; CDR2 reads FQGTGA. V gave up 4 bases and J gave up 2 bases, with 13 bases separating them. The length of the CDR3 is 15 residues. The DNA for the CDR3 is TGTGCCAGCAGCTCCAGCGCGGGGATCACAGATACGCAGTATTTT. Protein: CASSSSAGITDTQYF.

With regard to this clone: The identical CDR3 is also encoded by other nucleotide sequences in the sample. This sequence joins TRBV5-1 and TRBJ2-7; TRBD1 aligns across 7 bases. This CDR3 is built from 13 residues. CDR1 SGHRS and CDR2 YFSETQ come from the germline V gene. V dropped 0 bases and J dropped 4; count of bases not matched to a gene: 1. The chain's CDR3 is CASSLAQGYEQYF. The CDR3 nucleotides are TGCGCCAGCAGCTTGGCACAGGGGTACGAGCAGTACTTC. Complete variable domain (other parts from reference TRBV5-1 and TRBJ2-7): KAGVTQTPRYLIKTRGQQVTLSCSPISGHRSVSWYQQTPGQGLQFLFEYFSETQRNKGNFPGRFSGRQFSNSRSEMNVSTLELGDSALYLCASSLAQGYEQYFGPGTRLTVT.

V and J are TRBV11-2 and TRBJ2-7; D is undetermined. The CDR3 runs to 13 residues. From germline, CDR1 is SGHAT and CDR2 FQNNGV. Trimming pared 5 bases from V and 2 bases from J, leaving 10 bases between. The CDR3 loop reads CASSHGVTYEQYF. For the CDR3, the DNA is TGTGCCAGCAGCCACGGCGTTACCTACGAGCAGTACTTC.

The chain employs TRBV7-6 and TRBJ2-3, with 7 bases lining up with TRBD2. Trimming cost V 0 bases and J 3 bases; bases outside gene matches: 6. The CDR3 contains 16 residues. CDR1 is SGHVS and CDR2 is FNYEAQ in the germline V gene. CDR3 protein: CASSLAPGGGTDTQYF. CDR3 sequence (DNA): TGTGCCAGCAGCTTAGCTCCGGGAGGAGGGACAGATACGCAGTATTTT.

V gene TRBV7-9 combines with J gene TRBJ2-5; no clear D gene. Germline V gene data show CDR1 as SEHNR and CDR2 as FQNEAQ (reference sequence). CDR3 length: 13 amino acids. V lost 5 bases, J lost 2 bases, and 9 bases lay in between. Written as DNA, the CDR3 is TGTGCCAGCAGCGAAAGGCAACAAGAGACCCAGTACTTC. Translating it yields CASSERQQETQYF.

The rearrangement uses TRBV5-1 and TRBJ1-2; maybe TRBD1 (5 bases). The CDR3 is 13 residues long. The germline V gene encodes CDR1 SGHRS and CDR2 YFSETQ. V was shortened by 1 base and J by 6 bases, with 10 bases between the two germline ends. The CDR3 loop reads CASSLHQGNGYTF. As DNA, the CDR3 is TGCGCCAGCAGCTTGCACCAGGGTAATGGCTACACCTTC. Filled out from reference TRBV5-1 and TRBJ1-2, the complete variable domain reads KAGVTQTPRYLIKTRGQQVTLSCSPISGHRSVSWYQQTPGQGLQFLFEYFSETQRNKGNFPGRFSGRQFSNSRSEMNVSTLELGDSALYLCASSLHQGNGYTFGSGTRLTVV.

The CDR3 reads CASSFSGGSNQPQHF. CDR3 sequence (DNA): TGCGCCAGCAGCTTCTCGGGGGGTAGCAATCAGCCCCAGCATTTT. The chain has TRBV5-1 and TRBJ1-5; TRBD1 might be the D (5 bases). This CDR3 region has 15 residues. The V end was cut by 2 bases, the J end by 0 bases, with 9 bases between. In germline, CDR1 is SGHRS, CDR2 YFSETQ.

The V gene is TRBV7-2, the J gene TRBJ2-7; D tentatively reads TRBD1 or TRBD2 (5 bases each). Germline assignment: CDR1 SGHTA and CDR2 FQGNSA. The CDR3 is 13 residues long. Trimming left V 6 bases short and J 3 bases short, with 12 bases between. The CDR3 nucleotides read TGTGCCAGCAGTTCCACAGGACTCTACGAGCAGTACTTC. Translation: CASSSTGLYEQYF.

This clone came up once. This sequence joins TRBV18 and TRBJ1-4, with no clear D. Per the germline V gene, CDR1 is KGHSH and CDR2 is LQKENI. V was pared by 3 bases and J by 7 bases, with 9 bases between. The CDR3 is 13 amino acids. DNA for the CDR3: TGTGCCAGCTCACCTTCCCAGGTTGAAAAACTGTTTTTT. It yields the protein CASSPSQVEKLFF.

The chain has TRBV10-2 and TRBJ2-7, with D maybe TRBD2 (5 bases). The V and J ends lost 5 bases and 5 bases respectively, with 19 bases between them. Germline lookup yields CDR1 WSHSY and CDR2 SAAADI. This CDR3 contains 15 residues. CDR3 DNA: TGCGCCAGCAGTTTTAAGCGGAAGGGCGCGGACGAGCAGTACTTC. Amino acids: CASSFKRKGADEQYF.

The chain has TRBV13 and TRBJ2-7, with 9 bases matching TRBD2. V trimming: 5 bases; J trimming: 4 bases; junction bases outside the gene matches: 3. CDR3 length: 13 residues. Germline CDR1 is PRHDT and CDR2 is FYEKMQ (reference sequence). CDR3 amino acids: CASSRGLAYEQYF. The DNA of the CDR3 is TGTGCCAGCAGCCGAGGACTAGCGTACGAGCAGTACTTC. The variable domain in full, with the rest retrieved from reference TRBV13 and TRBJ2-7, is AAGVIQSPRHLIKEKRETATLKCYPIPRHDTVYWYQQGPGQDPQFLISFYEKMQSDKGSIPDRFSAQQFSDYHSELNMSSLELGDSALYFCASSRGLAYEQYFGPGTRLTVT.